This record covers a single TCR beta chain. Its antigen remains unidentified. Time point noted: week 47, end of study. Vaccination comprised doses that each held 300 ug of mutant IDH1 20-mer peptide, plus topical imiquimod. J gave up 8 bases and V 3 bases, and 6 bases lay outside the gene matches. The CDR3 has 13 residues. Germline assignment: CDR1 SGHDT and CDR2 YYEEEE. The data originate from a study of a mutant IDH1 vaccine in newly diagnosed glioma. Study as a whole: Participants attended visit V12, the safety follow-up, at week 35, and then attended visit V13 at week 47.

TCRdb's copy holds only in-frame clones and misses some; the assay was immunoSEQ multiplex PCR. The sample lists tens of thousands of clones, about 79% seen once, with roughly 5.3% in the top ten. The material sequenced was PBMCs, taken from a glioma patient whose treatment included an IDH1 peptide vaccine. The sequence came from a man aged 50 to 59 with glioma. This rearrangement joins TRBV5-6 to TRBJ2-7; 9 bases fit TRBD1. This CDR3 reads CASSSRDRVKQYF. The CDR3 DNA reads as TGTGCCAGCAGCTCCCGGGACAGGGTAAAGCAGTACTTC.